Sequencing of this T cell receptor beta chain was carried out in a study of OX40 agonist ivuxolimab in advanced cancers. Study overall: People who had prior anti-PD-1, anti-PD-L1 or anti-CTLA-4 therapy could take part, and around 43% had some.

Details on this clone: Its antigen is as yet unknown.

Generated by immunoSEQ multiplex PCR, the TCRdb table keeps only in-frame clones and is missing some. The table shows tens of thousands of clones, with around three quarters occurring only once. Findings of the study overall: Partial responders at 0.1-3.0 mg/kg showed near-lowest clonal expansion. Researchers report that CD8+ T cells had, on average, more expanded clones than CD4+. Clones of CD4+ and CD8+ blood T cells grew by week 6 at doses of 0.1 to 3.0 mg/kg.

This sequence originates from an adult with an advanced solid tumor such as melanoma, head and neck, liver or kidney cancer. The sample was CD4+ or CD8+ T cells sorted from blood, taken in a trial of the OX40 agonist ivuxolimab.

This chain's CDR3 is CASSVSPGSYNEQFF. The CDR3 bases are TGTGCCAGCAGTGTGTCCCCGGGCTCCTACAATGAGCAGTTCTTC. V gene TRBV2 combines with J gene TRBJ2-1; the D is unclear. Germline CDR1 is SNHLY and CDR2 is FYNNEI. The CDR3 spans 15 residues. V was pared by 4 bases and J by 0 bases, with 10 bases between.